This T cell receptor beta chain is drawn from a study of response to subunit inactivated influenza vaccine. TCRdb analysed the RT-PCR reads with MiXCR anew, one entry per CDR3 protein. The sample lists around 320,000 distinct CDR3 sequences, roughly 20% occurring once. In its sample, this clonotype was seen a few times. The germline gives CDR1 DFQATT, CDR2 SNEGSKA (reference sequence). The CDR3 length is 15 residues. J gave up 1 base and V 5 bases, and 9 bases lay outside the gene matches. This receptor was obtained from a man between 50 and 69 years old who received an inactivated influenza vaccine. The sequencing here drew on PBMCs from blood, taken 21 months after vaccination. The chain links TRBV20-1 to TRBJ2-3; 7 bases match TRBD2. CDR3 in amino acids: CSAPPSGDRTDTQYF. The CDR3 bases are TGCAGTGCTCCACCCAGCGGGGATCGCACAGATACGCAGTATTTT.